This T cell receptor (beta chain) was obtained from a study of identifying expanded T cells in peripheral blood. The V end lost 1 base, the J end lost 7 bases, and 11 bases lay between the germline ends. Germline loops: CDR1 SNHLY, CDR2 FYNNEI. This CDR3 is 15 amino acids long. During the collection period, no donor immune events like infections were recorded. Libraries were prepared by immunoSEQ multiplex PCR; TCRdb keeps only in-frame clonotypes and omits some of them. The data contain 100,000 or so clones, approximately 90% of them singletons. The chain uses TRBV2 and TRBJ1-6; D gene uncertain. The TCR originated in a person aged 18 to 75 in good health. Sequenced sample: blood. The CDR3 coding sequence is TGTGCCAGCAGTGAAGGTGAGACAAGGAATTCACCCCTCCACTTT. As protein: CASSEGETRNSPLHF.